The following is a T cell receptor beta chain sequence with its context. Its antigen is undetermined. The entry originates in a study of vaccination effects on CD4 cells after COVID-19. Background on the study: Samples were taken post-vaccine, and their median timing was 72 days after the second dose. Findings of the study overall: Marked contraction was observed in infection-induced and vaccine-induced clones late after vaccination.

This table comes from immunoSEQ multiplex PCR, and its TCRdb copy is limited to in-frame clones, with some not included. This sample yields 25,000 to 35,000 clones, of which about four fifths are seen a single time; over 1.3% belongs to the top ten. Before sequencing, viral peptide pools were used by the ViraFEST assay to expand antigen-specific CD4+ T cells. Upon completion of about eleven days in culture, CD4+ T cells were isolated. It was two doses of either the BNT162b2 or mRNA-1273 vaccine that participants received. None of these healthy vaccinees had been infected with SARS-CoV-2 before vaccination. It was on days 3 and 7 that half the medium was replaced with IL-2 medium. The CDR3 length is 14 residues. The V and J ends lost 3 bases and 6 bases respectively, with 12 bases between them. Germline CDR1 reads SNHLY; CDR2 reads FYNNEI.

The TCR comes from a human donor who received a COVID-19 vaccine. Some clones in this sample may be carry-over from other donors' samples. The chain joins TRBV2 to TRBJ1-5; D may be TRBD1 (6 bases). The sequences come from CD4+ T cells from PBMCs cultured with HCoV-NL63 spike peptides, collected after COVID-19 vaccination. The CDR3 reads CASSDTGAGQPQHF. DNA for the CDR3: TGTGCCAGCAGTGATACGGGGGCTGGTCAGCCCCAGCATTTT.